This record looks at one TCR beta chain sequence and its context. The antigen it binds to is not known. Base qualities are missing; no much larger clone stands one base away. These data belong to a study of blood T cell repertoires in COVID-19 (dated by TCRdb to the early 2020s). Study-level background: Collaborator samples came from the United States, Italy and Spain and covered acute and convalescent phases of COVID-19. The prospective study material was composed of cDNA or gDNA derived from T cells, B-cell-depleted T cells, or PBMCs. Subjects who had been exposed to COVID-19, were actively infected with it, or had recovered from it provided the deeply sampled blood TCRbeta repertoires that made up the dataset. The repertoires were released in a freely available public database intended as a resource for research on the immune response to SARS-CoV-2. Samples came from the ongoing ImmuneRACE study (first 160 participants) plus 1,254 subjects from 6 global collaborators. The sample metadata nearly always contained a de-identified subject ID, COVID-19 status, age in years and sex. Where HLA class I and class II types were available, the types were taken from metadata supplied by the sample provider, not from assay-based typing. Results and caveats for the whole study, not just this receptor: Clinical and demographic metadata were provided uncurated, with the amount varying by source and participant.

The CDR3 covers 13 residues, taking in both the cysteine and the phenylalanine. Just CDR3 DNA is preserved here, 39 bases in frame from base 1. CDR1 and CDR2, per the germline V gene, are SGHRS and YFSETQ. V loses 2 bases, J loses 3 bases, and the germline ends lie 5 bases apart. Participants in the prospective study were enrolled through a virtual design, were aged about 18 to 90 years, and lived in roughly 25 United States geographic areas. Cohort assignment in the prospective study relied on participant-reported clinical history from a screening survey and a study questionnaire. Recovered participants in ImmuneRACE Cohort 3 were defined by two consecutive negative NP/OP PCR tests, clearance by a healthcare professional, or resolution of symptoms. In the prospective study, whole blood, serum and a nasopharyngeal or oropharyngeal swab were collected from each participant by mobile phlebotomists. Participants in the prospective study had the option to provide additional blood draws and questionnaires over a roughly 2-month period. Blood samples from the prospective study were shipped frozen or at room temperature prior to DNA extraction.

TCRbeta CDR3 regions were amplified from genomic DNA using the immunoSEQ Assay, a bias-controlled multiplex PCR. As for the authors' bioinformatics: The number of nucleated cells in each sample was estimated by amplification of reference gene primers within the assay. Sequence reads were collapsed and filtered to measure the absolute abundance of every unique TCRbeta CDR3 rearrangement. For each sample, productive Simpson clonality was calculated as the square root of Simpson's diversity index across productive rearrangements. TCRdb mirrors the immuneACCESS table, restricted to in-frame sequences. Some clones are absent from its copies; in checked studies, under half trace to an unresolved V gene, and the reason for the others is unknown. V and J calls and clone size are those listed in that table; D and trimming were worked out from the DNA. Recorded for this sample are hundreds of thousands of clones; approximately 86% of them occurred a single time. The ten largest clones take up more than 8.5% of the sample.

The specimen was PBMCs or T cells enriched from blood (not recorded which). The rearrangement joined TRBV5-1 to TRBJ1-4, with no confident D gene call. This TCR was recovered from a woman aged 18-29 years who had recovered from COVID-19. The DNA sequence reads TGCGCCAGCAGCTTCCGGTCTAATGAAAAACTGTTTTTT. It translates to CASSFRSNEKLFF.